The sequence of this TCR beta chain was determined in a study of blood T cell repertoires in COVID-19. About the research overall: Italy, Spain and the United States were the sources of the convalescent and acute COVID-19 samples. The analysed material was cDNA or gDNA that came from T cells, B-cell-depleted T cells, or PBMCs.

This clone occurred once. There are 13 residues in the CDR3. With 6 bases removed from V and 0 bases from J, the gap between germline ends came to 8 bases. The germline CDR1 and CDR2 sequences are MNHEY and SVGAGI. Per the authors' pipeline: Quantification of nucleated cells was approximated via reference gene primer amplification. Profiled with immunoSEQ multiplex PCR; TCRdb holds only in-frame clones, not every one. V, J and clone size are taken as reported in that table, and D and trimming were inferred from the DNA itself. This table has 200,000 to 250,000 clones, about 91% appearing once. The chain combines TRBV6-5 with TRBJ1-2; D not certain. The sequence derives from a man under 40 with acute or convalescent COVID-19. The sequenced sample consisted of peripheral blood. The CDR3 DNA is TGTGCCAGCAGCGTAGATCCTAACTATGGCTACACCTTC. It translates to CASSVDPNYGYTF.